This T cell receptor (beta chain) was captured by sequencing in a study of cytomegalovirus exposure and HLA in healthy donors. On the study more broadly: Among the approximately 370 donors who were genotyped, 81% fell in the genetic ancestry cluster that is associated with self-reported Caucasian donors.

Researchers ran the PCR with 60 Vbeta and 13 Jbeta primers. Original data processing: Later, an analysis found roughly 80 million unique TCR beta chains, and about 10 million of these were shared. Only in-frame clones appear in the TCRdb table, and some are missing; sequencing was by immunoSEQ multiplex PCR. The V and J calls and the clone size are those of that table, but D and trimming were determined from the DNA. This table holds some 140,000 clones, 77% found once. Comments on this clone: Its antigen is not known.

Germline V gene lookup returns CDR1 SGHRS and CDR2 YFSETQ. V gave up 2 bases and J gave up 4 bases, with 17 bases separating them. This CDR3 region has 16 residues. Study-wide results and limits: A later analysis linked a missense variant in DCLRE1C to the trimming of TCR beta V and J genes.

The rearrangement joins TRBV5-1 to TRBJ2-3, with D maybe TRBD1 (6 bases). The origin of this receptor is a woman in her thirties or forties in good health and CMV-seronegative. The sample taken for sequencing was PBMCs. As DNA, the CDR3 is TGCGCCAGCAGCTTATCCGGGACAAAGTTAGCAGATACGCAGTATTTT. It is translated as CASSLSGTKLADTQYF.